The present T cell receptor beta chain was sequenced within a study of OX40 agonist ivuxolimab in advanced cancers. Across the whole study: The patients received ivuxolimab by intravenous route every 2 weeks at 0.01 to 10 mg/kg. Partial responses were achieved by three patients, of whom one had hepatocellular carcinoma and two had cutaneous melanoma.

Concerning this clone: Its antigen is as yet unknown.

V shed 2 bases and J 8 bases; nucleotides not matched to a gene: 6. This CDR3 is 15 amino acids long. Germline-derived CDR1 and CDR2 are MNHNS and SASEGT. General study results and limits: CD4+ T cells averaged fewer expanded clones than CD8+ T cells.

Profiling relied on immunoSEQ multiplex PCR, and the TCRdb table lists in-frame clones only, not all of them. The repertoire holds 25,000 to 40,000 clones, with over 75% as singletons. The V and J genes are TRBV6-1 and TRBJ2-3; TRBD2 matches 11 bases. This TCR was sampled from an adult with an advanced solid tumor such as melanoma, head and neck, liver or kidney cancer. The sequencing used CD4+ or CD8+ T cells sorted from blood, collected in a trial of the OX40 agonist ivuxolimab. Here the CDR3 DNA reads TGTGCCAGCAGTGAACTAGCGGGGGGAGCAGTTACGCAGTATTTT. Its translation: CASSELAGGAVTQYF.